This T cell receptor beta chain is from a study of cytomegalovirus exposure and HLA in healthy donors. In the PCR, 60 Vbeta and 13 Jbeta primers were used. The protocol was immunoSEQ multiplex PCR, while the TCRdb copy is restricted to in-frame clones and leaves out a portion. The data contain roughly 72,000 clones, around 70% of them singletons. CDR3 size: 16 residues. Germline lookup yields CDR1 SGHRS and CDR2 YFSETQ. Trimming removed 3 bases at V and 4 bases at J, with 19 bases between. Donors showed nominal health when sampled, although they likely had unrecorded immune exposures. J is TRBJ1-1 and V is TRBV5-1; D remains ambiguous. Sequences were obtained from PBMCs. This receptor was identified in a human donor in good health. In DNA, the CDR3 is TGCGCCAGCAGCTCAAAACAAAACCAGGTACTCACTGAAGCTTTCTTT. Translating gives CASSSKQNQVLTEAFF.